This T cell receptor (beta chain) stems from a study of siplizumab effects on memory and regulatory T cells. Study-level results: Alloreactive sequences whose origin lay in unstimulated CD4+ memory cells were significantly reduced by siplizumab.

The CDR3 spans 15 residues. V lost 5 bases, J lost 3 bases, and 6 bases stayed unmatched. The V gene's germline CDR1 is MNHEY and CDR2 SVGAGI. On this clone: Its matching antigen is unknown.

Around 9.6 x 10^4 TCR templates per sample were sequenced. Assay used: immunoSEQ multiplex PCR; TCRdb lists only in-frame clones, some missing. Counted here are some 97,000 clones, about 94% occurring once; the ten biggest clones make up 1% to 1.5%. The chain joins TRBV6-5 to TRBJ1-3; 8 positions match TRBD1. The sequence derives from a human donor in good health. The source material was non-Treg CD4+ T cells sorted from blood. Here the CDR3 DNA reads TGTGCCAGCAGTCAACCGGGACAGGATGGAAACACCATATATTTT. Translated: CASSQPGQDGNTIYF.